A selection of T cell receptor beta chains follows, all from one sample in a study of PD-1 blockade in classical Hodgkin lymphoma. TCRdb's table, derived via immunoSEQ multiplex PCR, lists solely in-frame clones and lacks some. The sample contains 90,000 to 130,000 clones, approximately 90% of which appear only once. The input for sequencing was peripheral blood mononuclear cells (PBMCs), taken before the second cycle of nivolumab. These receptors originate from a human donor with classical Hodgkin lymphoma. Both conserved end residues are part of each CDR3. D genes are given only for firm matches. Clone size is not always given. Where it is, it says once, few, many or a class for expanded clones.

.	.	TRBV7-2	TRBJ1-2	CASSLGRGNYGYTF	TGTGCCAGCAGCTTAGGCCGGGGAAACTATGGCTACACCTTC
TRBD1	.	TRBV7-9	TRBJ2-1	CASSSGGQPYPYNEQFF	TGTGCCAGCAGCTCAGGGGGACAGCCCTATCCCTACAATGAGCAGTTCTTC
.	.	TRBV27	TRBJ2-2	CASSLPADGELLF	TGTGCCAGCAGTCTTCCCGCGGACGGGGAGCTGCTTTTT
TRBD2	.	TRBV29-1	TRBJ2-7	CSVVGYIASGSFYEQYF	TGCAGCGTTGTGGGGTACATAGCTAGCGGGAGTTTCTACGAGCAGTACTTC
.	.	TRBV4-1	TRBJ2-7	CASSQGQYYEQYF	TGCGCCAGCAGCCAAGGACAGTACTACGAGCAGTACTTC
.	.	TRBV6-5	TRBJ2-7	CASSLAVGASYEQYF	TGTGCCAGCAGTTTAGCCGTGGGGGCATCCTACGAGCAGTACTTC
TRBD2	.	TRBV7-2	TRBJ2-2	CASSPRAGDTGELFF	TGTGCCAGCAGCCCGAGAGCGGGAGACACCGGGGAGCTGTTTTTT
TRBD1	.	TRBV5-1	TRBJ2-7	CASSLGQGHSEQYF	TGCGCCAGCAGCTTGGGACAGGGTCATTCCGAGCAGTACTTC
.	.	TRBV10-2	TRBJ2-7	CASGGSFYEQYF	TGCGCCAGCGGGGGTTCGTTCTACGAGCAGTACTTC
.	.	TRBV29-1	TRBJ1-1	CSVTPQNMNTEAFF	TGCAGCGTCACCCCACAGAATATGAACACTGAAGCTTTCTTT
TRBD1	.	TRBV10-1	TRBJ1-2	CASSRDRNYGYTF	TGCGCCAGCAGTCGGGACAGAAACTATGGCTACACCTTC
TRBD1	.	TRBV28	TRBJ1-2	CASRRQGPGGYTF	TGTGCCAGCCGACGACAGGGACCAGGGGGCTACACCTTC
.	.	TRBV6-5	TRBJ2-7	CASSRQGYEQYF	TGTGCCAGCAGTCGTCAGGGCTACGAGCAGTACTTC
.	once	TRBV7-6	TRBJ1-5	CASSLGPPGARQPQHF	TGTGCCAGCAGCTTGGGGCCCCCAGGGGCGAGACAGCCCCAGCATTTT
.	.	TRBV18	TRBJ2-2	CASKTRGTGELFF	TGTGCCAGCAAAACCCGGGGCACCGGGGAGCTGTTTTTT
TRBD2	.	TRBV5-1	TRBJ2-7	CASSGGLGAYEQYF	TGCGCCAGCAGCGGCGGACTAGGGGCCTACGAGCAGTACTTC
TRBD1	.	TRBV11-2	TRBJ2-7	CASSFPGQGTHEQYF	TGTGCCAGCAGCTTCCCGGGACAGGGTACCCACGAGCAGTACTTC
.	.	TRBV10-3	TRBJ1-1	CAASDHTEAFF	TGTGCCGCCTCCGATCACACTGAAGCTTTCTTT
.	.	TRBV12-5	TRBJ1-2	CASGAPAQSFFYGYTF	TGTGCTAGTGGTGCGCCCGCCCAAAGCTTCTTCTATGGCTACACCTTC
TRBD1	.	TRBV18	TRBJ1-2	CASSPDTGAHFAYGYTF	TGTGCCAGCTCACCGGACACAGGGGCCCACTTCGCCTATGGCTACACCTTC
.	few	TRBV2	TRBJ1-3	CASSEAGRGDTIYF	TGTGCCAGCAGTGAAGCTGGCCGGGGAGACACCATATATTTT
TRBD2	.	TRBV2	TRBJ2-1	CASSEAPTSGRGYNEQFF	TGTGCCAGCAGTGAAGCACCGACTAGCGGGAGGGGCTACAATGAGCAGTTCTTC
.	.	TRBV4-3	TRBJ1-2	CASSRDRVSNYGYTF	TGCGCCAGCAGCCGGGACCGCGTATCCAACTATGGCTACACCTTC
.	once	TRBV4-2	TRBJ2-3	CASSQDQTGGGTDTQYF	TGTGCCAGCAGCCAAGATCAGACCGGAGGGGGCACAGATACGCAGTATTTT
TRBD1	.	TRBV28	TRBJ2-5	CASSTKRKGQNRVLGYQETQYF	TGTGCCAGCAGTACCAAACGGAAGGGACAGAACAGGGTATTAGGGTACCAAGAGACCCAGTACTTC
.	.	TRBV7-2	TRBJ1-2	CASSPHPLRGGGYTF	TGTGCCAGCAGCCCTCACCCCTTAAGGGGTGGTGGCTACACCTTC
TRBD1	.	TRBV7-9	TRBJ2-2	CASSLRTGNTGELFF	TGTGCCAGCAGCTTGAGGACAGGGAACACCGGGGAGCTGTTTTTT
TRBD1	.	TRBV5-4	TRBJ2-3	CASGRTGGGPDTQYF	TGTGCCAGCGGTCGAACAGGGGGTGGGCCAGATACGCAGTATTTT
.	.	TRBV29-1	TRBJ2-7	CSVEGVNNEQYF	TGCAGCGTCGAGGGGGTCAACAACGAGCAGTACTTC
.	once	TRBV27	TRBJ1-5	CASSVALRHQPQHF	TGTGCCAGTAGTGTGGCCCTAAGGCATCAGCCCCAGCATTTT
TRBD2	.	TRBV5-1	TRBJ2-1	CASSLSLAEHSYNEQFF	TGCGCCAGCAGCTTGAGCCTAGCGGAGCACTCCTACAATGAGCAGTTCTTC
TRBD1	.	TRBV4-3	TRBJ2-1	CASSQGTGGHNEQFF	TGCGCCAGCAGCCAGGGGACAGGAGGACACAATGAGCAGTTCTTC
TRBD1	.	TRBV6-1	TRBJ1-2	CASSNRDRSNYGYTF	TGTGCCAGCAGTAACCGGGACAGGTCTAACTATGGCTACACCTTC
.	.	TRBV29-1	TRBJ1-2	CSVVGRMGARTGYTF	TGCAGCGTAGTCGGCAGAATGGGAGCCCGGACGGGCTACACCTTC
.	.	TRBV5-1	TRBJ2-1	CASSLTVGDNEQFF	TGCGCCAGCAGCTTGACGGTAGGGGACAATGAGCAGTTCTTC
TRBD1	.	TRBV29-1	TRBJ1-1	CSVETPRGSRGGAFF	TGCAGCGTTGAAACCCCCAGGGGGTCCCGGGGGGGAGCTTTCTTT
.	.	TRBV6-1	TRBJ2-7	CASSEFRSGGDEQYF	TGTGCCAGCAGTGAATTTCGGTCAGGGGGGGACGAGCAGTACTTC
.	.	TRBV10-2	TRBJ1-5	CASSTGRYSNQPQHF	TGCGCCAGCAGTACAGGGCGATATAGCAATCAGCCCCAGCATTTT
.	.	TRBV2	TRBJ1-5	CASTGQPNQPQHF	TGTGCCAGCACGGGGCAGCCCAATCAGCCCCAGCATTTT
.	.	TRBV4-1	TRBJ1-1	CASSTLGGGTEAFF	TGCGCCAGCAGCACACTCGGAGGGGGGACTGAAGCTTTCTTT
.	.	TRBV6-5	TRBJ1-1	CASSATGDSNTEAFF	TGTGCCAGCAGCGCTACGGGGGACTCGAACACTGAAGCTTTCTTT
.	.	TRBV9	TRBJ2-1	CASSVGGRGSDEQFF	TGTGCCAGCAGCGTAGGGGGTAGAGGGAGCGATGAGCAGTTCTTC
.	.	TRBV9	TRBJ2-7	CASSYSSDSYEQYF	TGTGCCAGCAGCTACTCTTCAGATTCCTACGAGCAGTACTTC
TRBD2	.	TRBV7-9	TRBJ2-1	CASSLGLAGSYNEQFF	TGTGCCAGCAGCTTAGGGCTAGCGGGATCCTACAATGAGCAGTTCTTC
.	.	TRBV27	TRBJ2-5	CASSGQGETQYF	TGTGCCAGCAGTGGGCAGGGTGAGACCCAGTACTTC
.	once	TRBV18	TRBJ1-5	CASSPGGQPQHF	TGTGCCAGCTCACCGGGGGGTCAGCCCCAGCATTTT
.	.	TRBV25-1	TRBJ1-1	CASRGVGDTEAFF	TGTGCCAGCAGGGGCGTGGGGGACACTGAAGCTTTCTTT
.	.	TRBV29-1	TRBJ1-1	CSPTSIMNTEAFF	TGCAGCCCCACCTCTATCATGAACACTGAAGCTTTCTTT
.	.	TRBV25-1	TRBJ2-7	CATETGTFLSGEQYF	TGTGCCACCGAAACCGGGACCTTTCTCTCCGGGGAGCAGTACTTC
TRBD1	.	TRBV6-6	TRBJ2-5	CASNDRGETQYF	TGTGCCAGCAACGACAGGGGAGAGACCCAGTACTTC
.	once	TRBV7-9	TRBJ1-3	CASSLDGNSGNTIYF	TGTGCCAGCAGCTTAGATGGGAACTCTGGAAACACCATATATTTT
TRBD2	.	TRBV7-2	TRBJ2-3	CASSLGPLAVFTDTQYF	TGTGCCAGCAGCTTAGGTCCTCTAGCGGTCTTCACAGATACGCAGTATTTT
TRBD1	.	TRBV5-6	TRBJ1-1	CASSRTGVAEAFF	TGTGCCAGCAGCCGTACAGGGGTCGCTGAAGCTTTCTTT
TRBD1	.	TRBV10-3	TRBJ2-1	CAISFRQGSSYNEQFF	TGTGCCATCAGTTTCCGACAGGGGAGCTCCTACAATGAGCAGTTCTTC
.	.	TRBV7-2	TRBJ1-1	CASSTQLLNTEAFF	TGTGCCAGCAGCACGCAGCTTCTGAACACTGAAGCTTTCTTT
.	.	TRBV30	TRBJ2-3	CACRPGFLEQYF	TGTGCCTGCCGACCGGGGTTTCTCGAGCAGTATTTT
.	.	TRBV30	TRBJ2-2	CAWKKSTGELFF	TGTGCCTGGAAAAAGAGTACCGGGGAGCTGTTTTTT